Described below is a single TCR beta chain sequence and its context. This sample is drawn from a study of blood T cell repertoires in COVID-19. About the research overall: Specimens from acute and convalescent COVID-19 originated in the United States, Italy and Spain. In each case, the material was cDNA or gDNA derived from T cells, B-cell-depleted T cells, or PBMCs.

Authors' data handling: Reference gene primers were amplified, and this amplification served to estimate nucleated cell counts. Only in-frame clones appear in the TCRdb table, and some are missing; sequencing was by immunoSEQ multiplex PCR. D and trimming were read from the DNA, whereas the V and J calls and clone size are those reported in that table. The sample carries about 190,000 clones, around 82% recorded once. The CDR3 is 14 amino acids. Germline values: CDR1 WNHNN, CDR2 SYGVQD (reference sequence). V was cut by 2 bases and J by 3 bases, with 5 bases left in between. This chain uses TRBV10-1 with TRBJ2-6, with unresolved D. The TCR comes from a woman aged 45-65 years with acute COVID-19. The sample consisted of PBMCs or T cells enriched from blood (not recorded which). In DNA form, the CDR3 reads TGCGCCAGCAGTGAGAATAGTGGGGCCAACGTCCTGACTTTC. It codes for CASSENSGANVLTF.